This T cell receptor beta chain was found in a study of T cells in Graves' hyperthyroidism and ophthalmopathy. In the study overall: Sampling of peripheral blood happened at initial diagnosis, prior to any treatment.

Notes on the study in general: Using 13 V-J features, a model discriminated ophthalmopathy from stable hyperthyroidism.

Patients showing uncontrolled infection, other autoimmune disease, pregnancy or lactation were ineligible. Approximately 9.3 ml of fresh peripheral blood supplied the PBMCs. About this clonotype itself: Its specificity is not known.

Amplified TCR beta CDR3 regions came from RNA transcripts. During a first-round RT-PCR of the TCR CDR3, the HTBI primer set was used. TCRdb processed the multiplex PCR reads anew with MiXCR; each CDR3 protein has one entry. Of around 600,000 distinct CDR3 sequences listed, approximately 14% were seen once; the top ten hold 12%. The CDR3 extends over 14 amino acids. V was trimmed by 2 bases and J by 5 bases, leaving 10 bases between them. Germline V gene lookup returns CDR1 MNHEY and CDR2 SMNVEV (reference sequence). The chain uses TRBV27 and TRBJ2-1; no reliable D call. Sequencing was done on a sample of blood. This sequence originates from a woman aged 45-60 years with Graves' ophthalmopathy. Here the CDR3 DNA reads TGTGCCAGCAGTTTACTTCCAATGAACAATGAGCAGTTCTTC. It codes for CASSLLPMNNEQFF.